This T cell receptor (beta chain) appears in the sequencing data of a study of Ad26.COV2.S vaccination and SARS-CoV-2 variants. Overall study: Donor was assigned to the Ad26.COV2.S arm of trial COV1001.

Some clones are missing from TCRdb's copy, which holds only in-frame ones; the method was immunoSEQ multiplex PCR. The data contain about 390,000 clones, roughly nine tenths of them singletons. Per germline, CDR1 MNHEY and CDR2 SVGEGT. The CDR3 loop spans 14 amino acids. The V end lost 5 bases, the J end lost 8 bases, and 18 bases lay between the germline ends. Treatment indicated: around 19 received Ad26.COV2.S at low or high dose, single or two shots; about 5 received placebo; per-sample allocation not given. Each sample was drawn 63 days after the first injection (of vaccine or placebo). At a Boston site, the person donating was an adult of 18-55 years. Ad26.COV2.S expressed prefusion-stabilized spike from the original Wuhan strain.

The chain is built from TRBV6-2 or TRBV6-3 and TRBJ1-2; D remains ambiguous. The sequence came from a person between 18 and 59 years old who received the Ad26.COV2.S COVID-19 vaccine or a placebo. Here the sequenced sample was peripheral blood, taken in a trial of Ad26.COV2.S vaccine versus placebo. CDR3: CASSPLGSVGGYTF. In DNA form, the CDR3 reads TGTGCCAGCAGTCCGCTGGGGTCCGTTGGGGGCTACACCTTC.